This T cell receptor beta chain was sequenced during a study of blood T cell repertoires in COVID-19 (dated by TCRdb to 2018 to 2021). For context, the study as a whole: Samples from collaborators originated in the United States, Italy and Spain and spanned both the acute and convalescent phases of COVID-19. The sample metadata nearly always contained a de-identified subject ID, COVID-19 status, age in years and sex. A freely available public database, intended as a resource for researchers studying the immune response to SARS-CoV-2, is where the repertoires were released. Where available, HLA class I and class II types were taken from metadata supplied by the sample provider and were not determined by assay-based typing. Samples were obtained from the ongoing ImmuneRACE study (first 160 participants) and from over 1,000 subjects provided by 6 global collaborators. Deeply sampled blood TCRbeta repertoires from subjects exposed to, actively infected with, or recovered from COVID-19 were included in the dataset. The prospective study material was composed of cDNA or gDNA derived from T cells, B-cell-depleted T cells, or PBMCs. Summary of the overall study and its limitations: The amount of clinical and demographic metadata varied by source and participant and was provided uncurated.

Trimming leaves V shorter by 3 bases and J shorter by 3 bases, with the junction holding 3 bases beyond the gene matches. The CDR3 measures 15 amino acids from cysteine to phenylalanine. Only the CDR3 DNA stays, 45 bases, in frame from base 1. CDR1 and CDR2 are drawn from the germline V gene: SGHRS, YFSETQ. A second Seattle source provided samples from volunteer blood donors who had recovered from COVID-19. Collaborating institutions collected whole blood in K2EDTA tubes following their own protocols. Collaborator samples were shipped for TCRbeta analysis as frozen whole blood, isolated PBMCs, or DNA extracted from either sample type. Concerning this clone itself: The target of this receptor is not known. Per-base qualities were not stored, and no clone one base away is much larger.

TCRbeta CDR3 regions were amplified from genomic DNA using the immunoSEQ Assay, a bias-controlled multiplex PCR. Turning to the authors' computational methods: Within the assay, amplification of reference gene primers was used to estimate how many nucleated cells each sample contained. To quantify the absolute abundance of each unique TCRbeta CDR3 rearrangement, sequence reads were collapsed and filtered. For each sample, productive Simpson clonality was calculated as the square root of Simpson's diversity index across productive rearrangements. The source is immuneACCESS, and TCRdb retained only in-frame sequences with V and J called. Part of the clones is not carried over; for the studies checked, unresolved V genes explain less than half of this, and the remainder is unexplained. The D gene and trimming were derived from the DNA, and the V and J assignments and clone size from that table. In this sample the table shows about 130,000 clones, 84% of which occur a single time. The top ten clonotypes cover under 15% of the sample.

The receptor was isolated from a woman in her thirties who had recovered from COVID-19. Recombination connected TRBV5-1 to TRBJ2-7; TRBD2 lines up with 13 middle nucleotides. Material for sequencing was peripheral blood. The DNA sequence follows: TGCGCCAGCAGCTGGGGGACTAGCGGGGACTACGAGCAGTACTTC. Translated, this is CASSWGTSGDYEQYF.